This TCR beta chain was captured in a study of low-dose radiotherapy and immunotherapy resistance in tumors. Indicated time point: after trial treatment. Treatment of the sample: LDRT plus nivolumab, ipilimumab, low-dose cyclophosphamide and aspirin (RACIN trial). As a condition of eligibility, patients had advanced solid tumors lacking tumor-infiltrating lymphocytes. Covering alpha and beta chains, TRAV- and TRBV-specific primers were used for the first-strand cDNA. TCR amplification used roughly 21 PCR cycles, a constant-region primer and a V-primer adapter. It was by in vitro transcription that isolated mRNA was amplified. Using its own MiXCR run on the reads, TCRdb lists one record per CDR3 protein. The data hold 50,000 or so distinct CDR3 sequences, with about a quarter observed a single time. In its sample, this clonotype was seen many times. This specimen consisted of PBMCs, obtained after low-dose radiotherapy plus immunotherapy. This TCR was recovered from a male donor with prostate cancer.

CDR3 DNA: TGCAGTGCCAGGATTGGAGGGTTCGGCTACACCTTC. Its translation: CSARIGGFGYTF. V usage is TRBV20-1 and J usage is TRBJ1-2; D is unresolved. Germline V gene data show CDR1 as DFQATT and CDR2 as SNEGSKA (reference sequence). V was cut by 6 bases and J by 8 bases, with 16 bases left in between. This CDR3 has 12 amino acids.